This TCR beta chain emerged from a study of blood T cells in healthy people across ages. Sample-barcoded 5' priming and a J-beta primer mix drove a second PCR of 7 to 11 cycles. TCRdb independently ran MiXCR on the 5' RACE reads; one entry per CDR3 protein. The sample lists under 800,000 distinct CDR3 sequences, roughly 21% occurring once. The study drew donors from healthy Caucasian individuals in Russia aged roughly 6 to 90. About this clonotype itself: The target antigen is unknown.

The germline gives CDR1 SQVTM, CDR2 ANQGSEA. The CDR3 has 13 residues. Trimming shortened V by 5 bases and J by 0 bases, and 9 bases separated the two germline ends. Study-wide findings and caveats: Diversity was higher, and naive CD4+ cells more numerous, in long-lived donors than in aged donors.

V gene TRBV29-1 combines with J gene TRBJ2-3; D is uncertain. The sequencing input was blood. The receptor was derived from an older man in good health. The CDR3 DNA reads as TGCAGCGTTCTGCGCTCTAGCACAGATACGCAGTATTTT. The encoded protein is CSVLRSSTDTQYF.